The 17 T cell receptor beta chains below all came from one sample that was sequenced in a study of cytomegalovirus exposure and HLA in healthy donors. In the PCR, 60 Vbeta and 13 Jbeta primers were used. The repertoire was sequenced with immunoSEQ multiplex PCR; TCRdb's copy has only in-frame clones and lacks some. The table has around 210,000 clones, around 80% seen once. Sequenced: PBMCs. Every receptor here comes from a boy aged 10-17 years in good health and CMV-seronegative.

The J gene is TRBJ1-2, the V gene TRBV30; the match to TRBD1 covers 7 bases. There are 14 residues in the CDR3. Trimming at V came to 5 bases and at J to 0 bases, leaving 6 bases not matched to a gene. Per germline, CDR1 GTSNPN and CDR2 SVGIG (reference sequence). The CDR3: CAWGTAIANYGYTF. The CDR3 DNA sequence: TGTGCCTGGGGGACAGCTATAGCTAACTATGGCTACACCTTC.

The DNA for the CDR3 is TGTGCCAGCAGATCTACTAGCAAGAACTACAATGAGCAGTTCTTC. Translation gives CASRSTSKNYNEQFF. The chain has TRBV6-4 and TRBJ2-1, with D perhaps TRBD2 (6 bases). The V gene lost 6 bases and the J gene lost 3 bases, with 15 bases spanning the gap. The CDR3 loop spans 15 amino acids. CDR1 is MRHNA and CDR2 is SNTAGT in the germline V gene.

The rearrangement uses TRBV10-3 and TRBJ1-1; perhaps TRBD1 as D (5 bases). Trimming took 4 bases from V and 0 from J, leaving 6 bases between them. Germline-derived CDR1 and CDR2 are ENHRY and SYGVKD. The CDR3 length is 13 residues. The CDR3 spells CAISGRVNTEAFF. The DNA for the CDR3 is TGTGCCATCAGTGGCAGGGTGAACACTGAAGCTTTCTTT.

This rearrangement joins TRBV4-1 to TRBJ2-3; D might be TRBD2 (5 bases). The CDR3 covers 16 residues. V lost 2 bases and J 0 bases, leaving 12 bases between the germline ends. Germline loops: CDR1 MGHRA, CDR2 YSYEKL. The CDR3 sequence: CASSQRLASSTDTQYF. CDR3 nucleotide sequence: TGCGCCAGCAGCCAACGTCTAGCCTCTAGCACAGATACGCAGTATTTT.

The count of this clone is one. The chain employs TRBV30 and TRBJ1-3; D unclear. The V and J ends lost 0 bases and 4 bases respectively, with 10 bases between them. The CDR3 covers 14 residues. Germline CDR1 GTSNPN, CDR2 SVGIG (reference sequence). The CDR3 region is CAWSVILGGNTIYF. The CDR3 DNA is TGTGCCTGGAGTGTGATCCTTGGCGGAAACACCATATATTTT.

CDR3 in amino acids: CASSLGLAGGVTQYF. The CDR3 DNA follows: TGTGCCAGCAGCTTGGGTCTAGCGGGAGGGGTAACCCAGTACTTC. The chain links TRBV5-4 to TRBJ2-5; 12 bases line up with TRBD2. Germline CDR1 and CDR2: SGHNT and YYREEE (reference sequence). V lost 0 bases, J lost 8 bases, and 5 bases stayed unmatched. This CDR3 is 15 amino acids long.

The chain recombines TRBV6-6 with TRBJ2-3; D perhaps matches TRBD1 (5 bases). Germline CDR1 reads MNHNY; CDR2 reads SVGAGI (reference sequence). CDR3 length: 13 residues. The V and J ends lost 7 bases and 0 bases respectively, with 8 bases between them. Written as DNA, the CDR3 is TGTGCCAGCACATCAGGGAGCACAGATACGCAGTATTTT. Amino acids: CASTSGSTDTQYF.

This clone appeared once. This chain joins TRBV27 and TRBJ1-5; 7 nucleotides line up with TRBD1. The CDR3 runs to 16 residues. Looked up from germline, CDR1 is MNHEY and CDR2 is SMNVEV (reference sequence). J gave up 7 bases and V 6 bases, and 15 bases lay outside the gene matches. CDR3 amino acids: CASRPTGARERQPQHF. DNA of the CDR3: TGTGCCAGCAGGCCCACAGGGGCGCGGGAAAGGCAGCCCCAGCATTTT.

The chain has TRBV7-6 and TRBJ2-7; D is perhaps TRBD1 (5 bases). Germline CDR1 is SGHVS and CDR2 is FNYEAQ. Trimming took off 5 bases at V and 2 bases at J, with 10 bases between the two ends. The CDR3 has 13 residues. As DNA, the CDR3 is TGTGCCAGCAGCATCCAGGGTCCCTACGAGCAGTACTTC. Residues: CASSIQGPYEQYF. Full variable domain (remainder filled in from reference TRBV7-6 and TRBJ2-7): GAGVSQSPRYKVTKRGQDVALRCDPISGHVSLYWYRQALGQGPEFLTYFNYEAQQDKSGLPNDRFSAERPEGSISTLTIQRTEQRDSAMYRCASSIQGPYEQYFGPGTRLTVT.

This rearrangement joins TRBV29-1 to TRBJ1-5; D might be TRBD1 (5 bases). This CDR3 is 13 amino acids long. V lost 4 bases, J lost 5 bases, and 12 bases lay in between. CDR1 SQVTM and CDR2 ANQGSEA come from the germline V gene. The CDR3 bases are TGCAGCGTTGCCCCGGCGGGGGATCAGCCCCAGCATTTT. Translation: CSVAPAGDQPQHF.

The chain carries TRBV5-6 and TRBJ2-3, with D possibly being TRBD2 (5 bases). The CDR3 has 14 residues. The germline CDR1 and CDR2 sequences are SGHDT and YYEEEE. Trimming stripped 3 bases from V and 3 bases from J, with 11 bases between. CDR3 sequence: CASSSRGQTDTQYF. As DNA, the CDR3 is TGTGCCAGCAGCTCCCGAGGGCAGACAGATACGCAGTATTTT.

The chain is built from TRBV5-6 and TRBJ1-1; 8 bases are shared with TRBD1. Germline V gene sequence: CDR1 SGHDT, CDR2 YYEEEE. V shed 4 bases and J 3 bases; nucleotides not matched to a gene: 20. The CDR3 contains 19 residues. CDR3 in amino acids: CASSRVIGGRGLGDTEAFF. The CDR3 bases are TGTGCCAGCAGCCGGGTTATCGGGGGCAGGGGGCTAGGGGACACTGAAGCTTTCTTT.

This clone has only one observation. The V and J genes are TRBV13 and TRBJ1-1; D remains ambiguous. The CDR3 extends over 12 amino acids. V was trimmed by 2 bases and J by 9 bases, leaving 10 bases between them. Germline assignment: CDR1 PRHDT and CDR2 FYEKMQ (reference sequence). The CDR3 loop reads CASSLLHNQAFF. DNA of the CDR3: TGTGCCAGCAGCTTATTACACAATCAAGCTTTCTTT.

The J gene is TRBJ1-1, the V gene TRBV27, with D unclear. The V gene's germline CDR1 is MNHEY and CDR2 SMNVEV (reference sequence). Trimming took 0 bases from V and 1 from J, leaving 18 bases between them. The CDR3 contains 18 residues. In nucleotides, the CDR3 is TGTGCCAGCAGTTTATCGGCAGCAGGATCCCCCGCGAACACTGAAGCTTTCTTT. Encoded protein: CASSLSAAGSPANTEAFF.

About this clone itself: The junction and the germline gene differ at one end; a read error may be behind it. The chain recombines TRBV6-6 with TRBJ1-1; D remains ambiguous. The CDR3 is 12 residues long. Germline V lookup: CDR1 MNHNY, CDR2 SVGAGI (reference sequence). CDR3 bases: TGTGCCAGCAGTAGAAGGATCTATGATCAGGTCTTT. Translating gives CASSRRIYDQVF.

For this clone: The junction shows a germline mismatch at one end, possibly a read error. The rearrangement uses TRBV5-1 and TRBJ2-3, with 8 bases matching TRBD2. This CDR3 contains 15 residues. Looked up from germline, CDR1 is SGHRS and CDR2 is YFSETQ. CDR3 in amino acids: CASSSSRLASPGRHF. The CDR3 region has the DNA TGCGCCAGCAGCTCGTCCCGACTAGCGTCCCCAGGCCGGCATTTT.

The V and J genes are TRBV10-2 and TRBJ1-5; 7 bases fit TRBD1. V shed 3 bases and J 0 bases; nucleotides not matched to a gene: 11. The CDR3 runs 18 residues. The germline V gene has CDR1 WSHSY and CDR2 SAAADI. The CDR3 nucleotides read TGCGCCAGCAGTGATCCCCGGACAGGCCGACCTAGCAATCAGCCCCAGCATTTT. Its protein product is CASSDPRTGRPSNQPQHF.